This T cell receptor beta chain was found in a study of monozygotic twins with cystic fibrosis. About the research overall: Library input was 3 to 3.5 micrograms of fragmented DNA, with about 15 PCR cycles.

Whole-study results and caveats: The repertoire was suggested to be naive-dominated, clonality median around 0.0095. V usage most resembled the co-twin in 13 of 16 pairs.

Generated by immunoSEQ multiplex PCR, the TCRdb table keeps only in-frame clones and is missing some. The sample records about 20,000 clones, around nine tenths being singletons. Worth noting for this clone: Its target is not known.

CDR1 is SGDLS and CDR2 is YYNGEE in the germline V gene. This CDR3 comprises 14 residues. V was cut by 4 bases and J by 5 bases, with 13 bases left in between. Sample: blood. This receptor was obtained from a woman aged 30 to 39 with cystic fibrosis. The gene calls are TRBV9 and TRBJ2-1; no clear D gene. The CDR3 here is CASSRTWGNNEQFF. In DNA form, the CDR3 reads TGTGCCAGCAGCCGGACCTGGGGAAACAATGAGCAGTTCTTC.